The 25 T cell receptor beta chains listed next were all sequenced from one sample in a study of blood T cells in healthy people across ages. A second PCR, run for about 6 to 11 cycles, used a sample-barcoded 5' primer plus a J-beta primer mix. One entry per CDR3 protein results from TCRdb running MiXCR on the 5' RACE reads. The sample has about 1.6 million distinct CDR3 sequences, about 31% seen once. Sequenced input: blood. The source is a woman in her thirties in good health.

The table lists this clonotype with many counts. The J gene is TRBJ2-1, the V gene TRBV4-1; D is unresolved. The germline V gene encodes CDR1 MGHRA and CDR2 YSYEKL. V lost 4 bases and J lost 5, with 12 bases in between. The length of the CDR3 is 14 residues. The CDR3 region is CASSRLFRNNEQFF. The CDR3 DNA reads as TGCGCCAGCAGCCGTCTATTTAGAAACAATGAGCAGTTCTTC.

J is TRBJ2-7 and V is TRBV2; maybe TRBD2 (5 bases). V lost 7 bases and J lost 3, with 13 bases in between. The CDR3 covers 13 residues. Germline V lookup: CDR1 SNHLY, CDR2 FYNNEI. The CDR3 loop is CASTKADYYEQYF. The CDR3, as DNA: TGTGCCAGCACCAAAGCGGATTACTACGAGCAGTACTTC.

This clonotype turned up a few times. CDR3 DNA sequence: TGCAGCGTTTCACTCAACACTGAAGCTTTCTTT. Encoded protein: CSVSLNTEAFF. The J gene is TRBJ1-1, the V gene TRBV29-1; D uncertain. This CDR3 spans 11 amino acids. In germline, CDR1 is SQVTM, CDR2 ANQGSEA. Trimming cost V 5 bases and J 2 bases, with 6 bases left between them. Variable domain in full (rest from reference TRBV29-1 and TRBJ1-1): SAVISQKPSRDICQRGTSLTIQCQVDSQVTMMFWYRQQPGQSLTLIATANQGSEATYESGFVIDKFPISRPNLTFSTLTVSNMSPEDSSIYLCSVSLNTEAFFGQGTRLTVV.

This clonotype was picked up a small number of times. The V and J genes are TRBV20-1 and TRBJ1-2; a possible D gene is TRBD1 (5 bases). Germline CDR1 DFQATT, CDR2 SNEGSKA (reference sequence). The CDR3 contains 14 residues. V was pared by 5 bases and J by 5 bases, with 18 bases between. CDR3 sequence reads: CSAVPGSQGYGYTF. The DNA of the CDR3 is TGCAGTGCTGTGCCAGGGTCCCAAGGGTATGGCTACACCTTC.

The chain couples TRBV6-5 to TRBJ2-6; 9 nucleotides agree with TRBD1. The V gene end was trimmed by 6 bases and the J gene end by 4 bases; junction bases not matched to a gene: 7. Germline-derived CDR1 and CDR2 are MNHEY and SVGAGI. This CDR3 has 16 amino acids. Here the CDR3 reads CASRGDRVSGANVLTF. The CDR3 bases are TGTGCCAGCAGGGGGGACAGGGTTTCCGGGGCCAACGTCCTGACTTTC.

The genes are TRBV18 and TRBJ2-6; D gene unclear. The CDR3 sequence is 16 residues long. Germline V gene data show CDR1 as KGHSH and CDR2 as LQKENI. V gave up 3 bases and J gave up 4 bases, with 13 bases separating them. Here the CDR3 reads CASSPALGKGANVLTF. The CDR3 DNA follows: TGTGCCAGCTCACCGGCCCTTGGGAAGGGGGCCAACGTCCTGACTTTC.

Worth noting for this clonotype: Its ends do not fully match the called genes, so a read error is possible. The chain uses TRBV4-1 and TRBJ2-1, with D possibly TRBD2 on 5 matching bases. Germline CDR1 reads MGHRA; CDR2 reads YSYEKL. This CDR3 region has 16 residues. CDR3 amino acids: CAGSLVYVARYNEQFF. For the CDR3, the DNA is TGCGCCGGCAGCCTCGTATACGTAGCGCGGTACAATGAGCAGTTCTTC.

The chain links TRBV7-9 to TRBJ2-1; 9 nucleotides agree with TRBD2. Germline trimming cut 4 bases from V and 5 bases from J; bases unmatched to any gene: 6. This CDR3 contains 15 residues. CDR1 is SEHNR, CDR2 FQNEAQ, per germline (reference sequence). The CDR3 sequence is CASSYPAGGNNEQFF. The CDR3 DNA reads TGTGCCAGCAGCTACCCAGCGGGAGGAAACAATGAGCAGTTCTTC.

This clonotype appeared many times. The gene calls are TRBV15 and TRBJ2-5; 8 positions agree with TRBD2. Unmatched junction bases numbered 6, after V lost 8 bases and J lost 1 base. This CDR3 is built from 14 residues. Germline CDR1 LNHNV, CDR2 YYDKDF (reference sequence). The CDR3 DNA is TGTGCCACCTCGCGGGGGGCTAGCCAAGAGACCCAGTACTTC. Its protein product is CATSRGASQETQYF. Complete variable domain (other parts from reference TRBV15 and TRBJ2-5): DAMVIQNPRYQVTQFGKPVTLSCSQTLNHNVMYWYQQKSSQAPKLLFHYYDKDFNNEADTPDNFQSRRPNTSFCFLDIRSPGLGDTAMYLCATSRGASQETQYFGPGTRLLVL.

The chain recombines TRBV2 with TRBJ2-3, with a weak D call TRBD1 (5 bases). With 1 base removed from V and 5 bases from J, the gap between germline ends came to 10 bases. Germline CDR1 and CDR2: SNHLY and FYNNEI. The CDR3 extends over 14 amino acids. In DNA, the CDR3 is TGTGCCAGCAGTGAAGTGGGGCTAGGAGATACGCAGTATTTT. It yields the protein CASSEVGLGDTQYF.

A word on this clonotype: The junction departs from germline at one end; a sequencing error may be responsible. The gene calls are TRBV7-3 and TRBJ2-6; perhaps TRBD1 as D (6 bases). CDR3 length equals 15 residues. Germline V CDR1 and CDR2: SGHTA, FQGTGA. CDR3 sequence reads: CASSNTGYGASVLTF. The CDR3 nucleotides are TGTGCCAGCAGCAATACAGGGTACGGGGCCAGCGTCCTGACTTTC.

This clonotype was seen ten or more times. The rearrangement joins TRBV7-9 to TRBJ2-7; TRBD2 might be the D (5 bases). The CDR3 runs 15 residues. Germline V lookup: CDR1 SEHNR, CDR2 FQNEAQ (reference sequence). The ends were cut back, 6 bases at V and 0 bases at J, with 15 bases in the middle. The CDR3 reads CASSFGGSSSYEQYF. CDR3 nucleotide sequence: TGTGCCAGCAGTTTTGGTGGGAGTAGCTCCTACGAGCAGTACTTC.

Comments on this clonotype: One end of the junction is discordant with germline, which a read error may explain. The V and J genes are TRBV3-1 and TRBJ2-6; D might be TRBD1 (6 bases). CDR3 length: 18 residues. Germline V gene data show CDR1 as LGHDT and CDR2 as YNNKEL (reference sequence). The CDR3 loop reads CASSHAPTGFSGANVQTF. The CDR3 nucleotides are TGTGCCAGCAGCCATGCCCCGACAGGTTTCTCTGGGGCCAACGTCCAGACTTTC.

The table lists this clonotype with a few counts. This chain links TRBV20-1 with TRBJ2-1; D gene unclear. The CDR3 totals 10 residues. Trimming took off 5 bases at V and 8 bases at J, with 7 bases between the two ends. Per the germline V gene, CDR1 is DFQATT and CDR2 is SNEGSKA (reference sequence). The CDR3 is CSAGIDEQFF. The CDR3 DNA reads TGCAGTGCTGGTATTGATGAGCAGTTCTTC.

The chain combines TRBV7-9 with TRBJ1-1, with TRBD1 matching 7 bases. V lost 5 bases to trimming and J lost 8 bases; unmatched junction nucleotides: 11. The germline gives CDR1 SEHNR, CDR2 FQNEAQ (reference sequence). There are 14 residues in the CDR3. CDR3 in amino acids: CASSPRDRAKEAFF. The DNA of the CDR3 is TGTGCCAGCAGCCCCCGGGACAGAGCAAAAGAAGCTTTCTTT.

This clonotype showed up just once. The genes are TRBV20-1 and TRBJ2-6, with D unresolved. Germline CDR1 reads DFQATT; CDR2 reads SNEGSKA (reference sequence). This CDR3 comprises 15 residues. The ends were cut back, 3 bases at V and 0 bases at J, with 9 bases in the middle. This CDR3 reads CSARVIHSGANVLTF. DNA for the CDR3: TGCAGTGCTAGGGTCATTCACTCTGGGGCCAACGTCCTGACTTTC.

The V call is TRBV18, the J call TRBJ2-6; D is perhaps TRBD1 (5 bases). Germline V gene data show CDR1 as KGHSH and CDR2 as LQKENI. Trimming removed 1 base at V and 1 base at J, with 14 bases between. This CDR3 contains 18 residues. CDR3: CASSPLGNRPSGANVLTF. For the CDR3, the DNA is TGTGCCAGCTCACCACTAGGGAACAGGCCGTCTGGGGCCAACGTCCTGACTTTC.

This clonotype was seen more than once but under ten times. The J gene is TRBJ2-3, the V gene TRBV10-3; TRBD1 matches 7 bases. The CDR3 is 13 amino acids. V was clipped by 11 bases and J by 1 base; unmatched bases: 6. Germline V CDR1 and CDR2: ENHRY, SYGVKD. In nucleotides, the CDR3 is TGTGCCTTAAAAGACAGGGGCACAGATACGCAGTATTTT. Its translation is CALKDRGTDTQYF.

This clonotype was seen repeatedly, ten times or more. The V and J genes are TRBV5-1 and TRBJ2-7; the match to TRBD1 covers 7 bases. The CDR3 is 16 amino acids. Losses at the gene ends were 7 bases for V and 6 bases for J; bases not matched to a gene: 19. Per the germline V gene, CDR1 is SGHRS and CDR2 is YFSETQ. The CDR3 protein is CASRLGETGTSGEQYF. The DNA for the CDR3 is TGCGCCAGCCGCCTGGGAGAGACAGGGACCAGCGGCGAGCAGTACTTC.

This clonotype was counted at least ten times. V gene TRBV6-6 combines with J gene TRBJ2-1; 8 bases agree with TRBD1. Germline CDR1 MNHNY, CDR2 SVGAGI (reference sequence). The CDR3 spans 15 residues. Trimming cost V 5 bases and J 1 base; bases outside gene matches: 4. CDR3 sequence reads: CASSPRGQSYNEQFF. CDR3 sequence (DNA): TGTGCCAGCAGTCCCAGGGGGCAGTCCTACAATGAGCAGTTCTTC.

The V gene is TRBV6-1, the J gene TRBJ2-2; 7 positions agree with TRBD2. The CDR3 has 17 residues. Per germline, CDR1 MNHNS and CDR2 SASEGT. The trim removed 6 bases at V and 0 bases at J, leaving 10 bases unmatched. DNA of the CDR3: TGTGCCAGCAGGGCCCGAGGCGGGGGACCGAACACCGGGGAGCTGTTTTTT. Its protein product is CASRARGGGPNTGELFF.

The chain uses TRBV3-1 and TRBJ1-1, with D unresolved. V was trimmed by 2 bases and J by 6 bases, leaving 22 bases between them. The V gene's germline CDR1 is LGHDT and CDR2 YNNKEL (reference sequence). CDR3 length equals 17 residues. CDR3 DNA: TGTGCCAGCAGCCAAAGACTTCTTGAGGTTCCCCACGCTGAAGCTTTCTTT. Its translation is CASSQRLLEVPHAEAFF.

The rearrangement joins TRBV10-3 to TRBJ2-2, with 7 bases matching TRBD2. Germline V gene sequence: CDR1 ENHRY, CDR2 SYGVKD. The CDR3 covers 17 residues. Trimming removed 2 bases from V and 4 bases from J; junction bases left unmatched: 10. The CDR3 protein is CAISEASRPGGTGELFF. The CDR3, as DNA: TGTGCCATCAGTGAGGCGAGTCGTCCGGGAGGCACCGGGGAGCTGTTTTTT.

This chain uses TRBV13 with TRBJ2-3, with TRBD2 matching 14 bases. Trimming at V came to 5 bases and at J to 0 bases, leaving 4 bases not matched to a gene. The CDR3 is 17 residues long. Looked up from germline, CDR1 is PRHDT and CDR2 is FYEKMQ (reference sequence). CDR3 in amino acids: CASSGGTSGGSTDTQYF. The CDR3 nucleotides are TGTGCCAGCAGCGGAGGGACTAGCGGGGGTAGCACAGATACGCAGTATTTT.

The chain joins TRBV20-1 to TRBJ1-5, with D hard to call. This CDR3 has 15 amino acids. Germline V gene sequence: CDR1 DFQATT, CDR2 SNEGSKA (reference sequence). CDR3 in DNA: TGCAGCGGAGGAGGAAACTACCCAGGCAATCAGCCCCAGCATTTT. It yields the protein CSGGGNYPGNQPQHF.